This T cell receptor beta chain is from a study of beta chain features in type 1 diabetes. Regarding the study as a whole: The study found moderately but significantly shorter TCRB CDR3s in all four CD4+ subsets of Type 1 diabetes patients. Whether TCRB rearrangement is influenced by HLA type was left unresolved in this analysis. Patients' naive, central memory and regulatory TCRB repertoires appeared more alike than those of healthy donors.

V was trimmed by 2 bases and J by 3 bases, leaving 14 bases between them. The CDR3 totals 15 residues. Germline assignment: CDR1 LNHNV and CDR2 YYDKDF (reference sequence). Sorted populations all had greater than 95% purity. Points on this clone: Its antigen is as yet unknown.

Investigators reverse transcribed all isolated RNA, so they sequenced expressed TCRB transcripts. Profiled with immunoSEQ multiplex PCR; TCRdb holds only in-frame clones, not every one. Here the sample spans a few hundred thousand clones, 25% to 35% being singletons. This chain joins TRBV15 and TRBJ2-7; a weak D match, TRBD1 (6 bases). The sequenced material came from naive CD4+ T cells from blood. The source of this sequence is a man between 18 and 29 years old in good health. The CDR3, as DNA: TGTGCCACCAGCAGAAGCCGGGACACCTTCTACGAGCAGTACTTC. Translated, it gives CATSRSRDTFYEQYF. The variable domain in full, completed from reference TRBV15 and TRBJ2-7, reads DAMVIQNPRYQVTQFGKPVTLSCSQTLNHNVMYWYQQKSSQAPKLLFHYYDKDFNNEADTPDNFQSRRPNTSFCFLDIRSPGLGDTAMYLCATSRSRDTFYEQYFGPGTRLTVT.